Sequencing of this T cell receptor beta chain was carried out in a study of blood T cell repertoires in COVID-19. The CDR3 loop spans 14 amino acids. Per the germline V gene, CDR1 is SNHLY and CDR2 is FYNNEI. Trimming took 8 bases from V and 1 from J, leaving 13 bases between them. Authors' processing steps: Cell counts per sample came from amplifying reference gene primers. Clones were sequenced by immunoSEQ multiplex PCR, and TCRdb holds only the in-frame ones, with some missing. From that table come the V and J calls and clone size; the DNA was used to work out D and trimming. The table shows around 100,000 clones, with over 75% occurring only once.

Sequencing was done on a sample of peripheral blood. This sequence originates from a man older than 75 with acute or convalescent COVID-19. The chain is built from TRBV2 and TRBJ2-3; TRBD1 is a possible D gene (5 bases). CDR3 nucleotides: TGTGCCAGCCACGTGCTGGGGCGCACAGATACGCAGTATTTT. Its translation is CASHVLGRTDTQYF.